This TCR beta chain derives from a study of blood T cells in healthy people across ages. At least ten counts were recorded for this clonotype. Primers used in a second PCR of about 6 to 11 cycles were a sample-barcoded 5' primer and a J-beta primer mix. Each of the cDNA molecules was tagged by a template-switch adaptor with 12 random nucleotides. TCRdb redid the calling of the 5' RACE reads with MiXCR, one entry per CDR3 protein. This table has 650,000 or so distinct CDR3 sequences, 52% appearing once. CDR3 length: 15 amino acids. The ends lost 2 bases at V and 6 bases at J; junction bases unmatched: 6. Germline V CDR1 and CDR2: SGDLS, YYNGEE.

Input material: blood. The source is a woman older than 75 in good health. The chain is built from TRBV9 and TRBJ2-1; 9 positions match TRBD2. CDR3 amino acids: CASSVLGGGGNEQFF. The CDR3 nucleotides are TGTGCCAGCAGCGTTCTTGGCGGGGGGGGCAATGAGCAGTTCTTC.